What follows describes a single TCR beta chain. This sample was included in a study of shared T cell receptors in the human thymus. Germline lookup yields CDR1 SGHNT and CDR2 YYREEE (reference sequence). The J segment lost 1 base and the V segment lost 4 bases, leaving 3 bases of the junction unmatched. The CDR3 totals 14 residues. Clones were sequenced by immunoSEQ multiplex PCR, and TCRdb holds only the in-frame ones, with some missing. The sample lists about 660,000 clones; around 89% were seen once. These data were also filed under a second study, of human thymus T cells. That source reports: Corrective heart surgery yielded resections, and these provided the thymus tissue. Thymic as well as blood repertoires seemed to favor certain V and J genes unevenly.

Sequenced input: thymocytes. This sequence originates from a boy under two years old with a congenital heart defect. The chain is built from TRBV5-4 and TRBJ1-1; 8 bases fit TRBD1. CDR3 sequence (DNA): TGTGCCAGCAGCCGGGACAGGAGGAACACTGAAGCTTTCTTT. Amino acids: CASSRDRRNTEAFF.